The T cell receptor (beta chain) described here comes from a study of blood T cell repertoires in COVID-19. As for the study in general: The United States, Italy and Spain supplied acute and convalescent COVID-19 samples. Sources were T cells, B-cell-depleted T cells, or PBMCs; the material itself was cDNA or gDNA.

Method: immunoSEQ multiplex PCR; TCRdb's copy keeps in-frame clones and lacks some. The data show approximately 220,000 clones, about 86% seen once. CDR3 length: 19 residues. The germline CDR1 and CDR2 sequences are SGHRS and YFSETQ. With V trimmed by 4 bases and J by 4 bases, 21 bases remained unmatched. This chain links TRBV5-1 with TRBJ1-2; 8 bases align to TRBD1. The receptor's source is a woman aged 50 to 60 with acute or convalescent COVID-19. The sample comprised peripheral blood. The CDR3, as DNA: TGCGCCAGCAGCCGTATCCCGAGCACCCAAGGACAGGGCCTCTATGGCTACACCTTC. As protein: CASSRIPSTQGQGLYGYTF.